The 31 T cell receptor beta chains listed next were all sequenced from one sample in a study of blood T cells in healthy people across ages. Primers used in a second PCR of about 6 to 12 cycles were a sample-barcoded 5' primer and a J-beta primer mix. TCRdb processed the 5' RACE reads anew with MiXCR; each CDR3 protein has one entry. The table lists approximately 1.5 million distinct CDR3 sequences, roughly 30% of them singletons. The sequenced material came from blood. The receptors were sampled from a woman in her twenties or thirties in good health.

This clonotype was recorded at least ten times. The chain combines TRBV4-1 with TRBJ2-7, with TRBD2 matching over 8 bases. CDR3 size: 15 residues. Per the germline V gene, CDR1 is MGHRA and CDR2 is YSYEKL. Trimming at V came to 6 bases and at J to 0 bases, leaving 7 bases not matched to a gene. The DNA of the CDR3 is TGCGCCAGCAGAAGTATAGCGGGGACCTCCTACGAGCAGTACTTC. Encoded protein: CASRSIAGTSYEQYF.

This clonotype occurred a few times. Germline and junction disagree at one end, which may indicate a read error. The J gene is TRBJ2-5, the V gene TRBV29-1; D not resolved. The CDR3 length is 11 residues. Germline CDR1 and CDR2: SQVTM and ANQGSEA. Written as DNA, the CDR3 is TGCGGCGTCTTAATGGGGGAGACCCAGTACTTC. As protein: CGVLMGETQYF.

Here the CDR3 reads CASGGGTYNEQFF. Written as DNA, the CDR3 is TGTGCCAGCGGGGGGGGCACCTACAATGAGCAGTTCTTC. The chain links TRBV12-3 or TRBV12-4 to TRBJ2-1, with D perhaps TRBD2 (7 bases). The CDR3 is made up of 13 amino acids. V was shortened by 8 bases and J by 2 bases, with 10 bases between the two germline ends.

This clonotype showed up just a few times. CDR3 sequence: CASSRRLAGTDTQYF. The CDR3, as DNA: TGTGCCAGCAGTCGAAGGTTAGCGGGCACAGATACGCAGTATTTT. V and J are TRBV27 and TRBJ2-3; weak D call: TRBD2 (6 bases). The germline CDR1 and CDR2 sequences are MNHEY and SMNVEV (reference sequence). This CDR3 is 15 amino acids long. V was shortened by 5 bases and J by 1 base, with 13 bases between the two germline ends.

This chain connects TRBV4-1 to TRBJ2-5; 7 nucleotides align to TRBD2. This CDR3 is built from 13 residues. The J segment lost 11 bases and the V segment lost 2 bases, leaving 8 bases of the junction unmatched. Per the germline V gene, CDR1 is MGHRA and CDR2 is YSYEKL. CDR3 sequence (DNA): TGCGCCAGCAGCCAATATCTAGCGGTCAAGCAGTACTTC. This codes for CASSQYLAVKQYF.

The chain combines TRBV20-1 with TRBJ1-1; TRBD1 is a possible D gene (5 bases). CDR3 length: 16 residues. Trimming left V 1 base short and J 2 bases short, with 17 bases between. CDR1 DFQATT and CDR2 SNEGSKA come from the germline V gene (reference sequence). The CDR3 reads CSARGAGRTSNTEAFF. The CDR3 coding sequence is TGCAGTGCTAGAGGTGCTGGAAGGACATCTAACACTGAAGCTTTCTTT.

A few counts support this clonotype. CDR3 protein: CSVEVARTSGWNTGELFF. The CDR3 DNA follows: TGCAGCGTTGAAGTTGCCCGGACTAGCGGGTGGAACACCGGGGAGCTGTTTTTT. The gene calls are TRBV29-1 and TRBJ2-2, with 11 bases lining up with TRBD2. CDR1 and CDR2 from the germline V gene are SQVTM and ANQGSEA. V was clipped by 1 base and J by 1 base; unmatched bases: 8. This CDR3 spans 18 amino acids.

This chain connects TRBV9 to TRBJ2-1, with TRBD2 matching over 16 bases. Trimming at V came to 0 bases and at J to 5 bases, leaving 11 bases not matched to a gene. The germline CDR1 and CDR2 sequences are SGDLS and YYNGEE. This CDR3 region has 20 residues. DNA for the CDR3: TGTGCCAGCAGCGTAGTCGGGGGGACTAGCGGGAGGGAAAGGGACAATGAGCAGTTCTTC. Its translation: CASSVVGGTSGRERDNEQFF.

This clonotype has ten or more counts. This chain's CDR3 is CASSSGVYNEQFF. In nucleotides, the CDR3 is TGTGCCAGCAGTTCAGGGGTGTACAATGAGCAGTTCTTC. The chain has TRBV6-4 and TRBJ2-1; perhaps TRBD1 as D (6 bases). The V gene lost 5 bases and the J gene lost 4 bases, with 9 bases spanning the gap. The germline gives CDR1 MRHNA, CDR2 SNTAGT. The CDR3 loop spans 13 amino acids.

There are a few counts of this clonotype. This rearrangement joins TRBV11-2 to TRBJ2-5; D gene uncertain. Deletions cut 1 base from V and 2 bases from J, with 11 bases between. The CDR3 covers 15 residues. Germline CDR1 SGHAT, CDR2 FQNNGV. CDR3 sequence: CASSLAPSRQETQYF. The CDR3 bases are TGTGCCAGCAGCTTAGCCCCCTCCAGACAAGAGACCCAGTACTTC.

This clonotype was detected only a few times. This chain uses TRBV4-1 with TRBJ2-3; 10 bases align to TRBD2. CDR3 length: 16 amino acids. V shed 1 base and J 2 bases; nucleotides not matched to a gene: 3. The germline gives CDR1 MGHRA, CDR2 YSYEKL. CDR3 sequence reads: CASSQGGLAVTDTQYF. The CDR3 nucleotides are TGCGCCAGCAGCCAAGGCGGACTAGCGGTCACAGATACGCAGTATTTT.

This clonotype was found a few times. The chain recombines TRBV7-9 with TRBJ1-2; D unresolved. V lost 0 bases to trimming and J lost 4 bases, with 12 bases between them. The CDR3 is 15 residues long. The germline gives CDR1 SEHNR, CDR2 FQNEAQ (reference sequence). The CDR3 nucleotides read TGTGCCAGCAGCTTAGCGGATCTTGCGGGCTATGGCTACACCTTC. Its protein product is CASSLADLAGYGYTF.

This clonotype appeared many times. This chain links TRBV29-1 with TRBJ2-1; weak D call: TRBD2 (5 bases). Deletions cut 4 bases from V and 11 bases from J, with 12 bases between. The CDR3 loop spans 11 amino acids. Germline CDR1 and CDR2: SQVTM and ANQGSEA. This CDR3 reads CSVGPSHKQFF. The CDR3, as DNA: TGCAGCGTTGGCCCTAGCCACAAGCAGTTCTTC.

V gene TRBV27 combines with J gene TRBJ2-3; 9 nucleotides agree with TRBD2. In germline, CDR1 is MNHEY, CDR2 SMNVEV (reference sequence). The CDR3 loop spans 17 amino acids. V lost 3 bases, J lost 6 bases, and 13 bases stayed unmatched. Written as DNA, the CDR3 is TGTGCCAGCAGTTTTACGGGCGGGAGGGCTGGATGGGATACGCAGTATTTT. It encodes CASSFTGGRAGWDTQYF.

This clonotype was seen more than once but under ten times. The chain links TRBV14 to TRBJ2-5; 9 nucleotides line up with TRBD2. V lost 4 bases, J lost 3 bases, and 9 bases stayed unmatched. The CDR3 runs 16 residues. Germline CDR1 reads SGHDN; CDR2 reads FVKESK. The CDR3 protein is CASSLRRPSGEETQYF. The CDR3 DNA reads TGTGCCAGCAGCCTCAGACGGCCTAGCGGGGAAGAGACCCAGTACTTC.

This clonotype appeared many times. The CDR3 sequence: CRALPIAQETQYF. CDR3 bases: TGCAGAGCCCTCCCTATAGCCCAAGAGACCCAGTACTTC. V gene TRBV29-1 combines with J gene TRBJ2-5; no reliable D call. There are 13 residues in the CDR3. Germline assignment: CDR1 SQVTM and CDR2 ANQGSEA. Drawing the rest from reference TRBV29-1 and TRBJ2-5, the complete variable domain is SAVISQKPSRDICQRGTSLTIQCQVDSQVTMMFWYRQQPGQSLTLIATANQGSEATYESGFVIDKFPISRPNLTFSTLTVSNMSPEDSSIYLCRALPIAQETQYFGPGTRLLVL.

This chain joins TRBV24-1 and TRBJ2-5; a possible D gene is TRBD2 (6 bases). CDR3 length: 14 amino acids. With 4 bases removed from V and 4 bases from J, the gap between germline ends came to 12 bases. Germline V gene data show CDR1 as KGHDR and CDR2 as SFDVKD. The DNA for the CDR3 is TGTGCCACCAGTGACGGGGACTCGCGAGAGACCCAGTACTTC. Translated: CATSDGDSRETQYF.

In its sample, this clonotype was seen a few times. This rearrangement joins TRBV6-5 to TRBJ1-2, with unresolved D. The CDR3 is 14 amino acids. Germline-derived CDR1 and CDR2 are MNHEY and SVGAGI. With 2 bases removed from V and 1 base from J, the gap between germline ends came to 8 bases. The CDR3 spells CASSYSQNNYGYTF. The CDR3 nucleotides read TGTGCCAGCAGTTACAGTCAGAATAACTATGGCTACACCTTC.

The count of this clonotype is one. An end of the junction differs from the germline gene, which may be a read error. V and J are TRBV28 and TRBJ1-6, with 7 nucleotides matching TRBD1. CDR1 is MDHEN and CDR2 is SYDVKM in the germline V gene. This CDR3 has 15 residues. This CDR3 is CASSAAGGYNSPLHF. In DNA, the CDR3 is TGTGCCAGCAGTGCGGCAGGGGGTTATAATTCCCCCCTCCACTTT.

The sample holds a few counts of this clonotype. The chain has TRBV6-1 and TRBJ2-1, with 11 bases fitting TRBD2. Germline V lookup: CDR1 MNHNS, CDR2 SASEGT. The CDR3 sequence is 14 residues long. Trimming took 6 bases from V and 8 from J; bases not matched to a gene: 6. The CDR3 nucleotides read TGTGCCAGCAGACCCCTGGGACTAGCGGATGAGCAGTTCTTC. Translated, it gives CASRPLGLADEQFF.

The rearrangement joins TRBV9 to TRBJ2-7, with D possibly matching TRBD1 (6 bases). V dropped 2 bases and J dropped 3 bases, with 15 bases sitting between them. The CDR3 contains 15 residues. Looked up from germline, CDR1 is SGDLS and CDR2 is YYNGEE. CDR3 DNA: TGTGCCAGCAGCGTTACGGGACACGGACGCTACGAGCAGTACTTC. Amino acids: CASSVTGHGRYEQYF.

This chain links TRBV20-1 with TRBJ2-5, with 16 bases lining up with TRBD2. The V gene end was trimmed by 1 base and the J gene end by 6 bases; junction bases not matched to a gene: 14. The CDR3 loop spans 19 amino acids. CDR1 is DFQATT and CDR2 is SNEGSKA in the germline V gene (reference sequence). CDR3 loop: CSARAFMGLAGGPAQTQYF. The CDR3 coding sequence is TGCAGTGCTAGAGCTTTCATGGGACTAGCGGGGGGGCCTGCACAGACCCAGTACTTC.

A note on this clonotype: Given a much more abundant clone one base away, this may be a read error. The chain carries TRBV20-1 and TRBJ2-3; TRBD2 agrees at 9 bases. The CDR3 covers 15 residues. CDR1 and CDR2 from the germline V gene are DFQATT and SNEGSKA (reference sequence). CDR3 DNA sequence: TGCAGTGCGGCCGATAGCGGGAGAGGAACAGGTACGCAGTATTTT. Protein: CSAADSGRGTGTQYF.

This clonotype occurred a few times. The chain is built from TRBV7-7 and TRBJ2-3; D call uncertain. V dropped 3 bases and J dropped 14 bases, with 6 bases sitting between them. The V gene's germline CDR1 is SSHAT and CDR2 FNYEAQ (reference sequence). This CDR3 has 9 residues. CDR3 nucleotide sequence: TGTGCCAGCAGCTTCGCGCGGTATTTT. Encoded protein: CASSFARYF.

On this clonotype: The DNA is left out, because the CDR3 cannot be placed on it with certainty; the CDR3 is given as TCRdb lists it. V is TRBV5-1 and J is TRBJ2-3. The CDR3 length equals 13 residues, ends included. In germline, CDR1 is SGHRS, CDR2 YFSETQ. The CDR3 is CASSSSGSDTQYF.

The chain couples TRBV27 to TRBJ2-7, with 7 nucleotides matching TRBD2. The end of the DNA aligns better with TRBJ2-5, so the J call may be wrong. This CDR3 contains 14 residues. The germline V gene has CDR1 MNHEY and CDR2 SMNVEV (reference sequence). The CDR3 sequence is CASSFGARGETQYF. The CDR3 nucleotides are TGTGCCAGCAGTTTTGGGGCGCGGGGGGAGACCCAGTACTTC.

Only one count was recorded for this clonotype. CDR3 DNA sequence: TGTGCCAGCACGGGGTACAGGGCCAACGAGCAGTACTTC. This translates into CASTGYRANEQYF. This chain uses TRBV7-9 with TRBJ2-7; a weak D match, TRBD1 (6 bases). The CDR3 covers 13 residues. Trimming stripped 7 bases from V and 5 bases from J, with 15 bases between. Looked up from germline, CDR1 is SEHNR and CDR2 is FQNEAQ (reference sequence).

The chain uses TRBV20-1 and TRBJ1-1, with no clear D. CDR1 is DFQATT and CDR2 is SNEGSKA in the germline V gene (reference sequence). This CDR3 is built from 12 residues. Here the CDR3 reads CREDGLNTEAFF. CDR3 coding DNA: TGCAGGGAGGACGGCCTGAACACTGAAGCTTTCTTT.

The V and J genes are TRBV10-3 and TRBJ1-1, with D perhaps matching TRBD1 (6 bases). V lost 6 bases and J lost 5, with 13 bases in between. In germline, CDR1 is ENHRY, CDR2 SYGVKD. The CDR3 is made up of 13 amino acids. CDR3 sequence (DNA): TGTGCCATCAGGAGACAGGCGGGGACTGAAGCTTTCTTT. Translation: CAIRRQAGTEAFF.

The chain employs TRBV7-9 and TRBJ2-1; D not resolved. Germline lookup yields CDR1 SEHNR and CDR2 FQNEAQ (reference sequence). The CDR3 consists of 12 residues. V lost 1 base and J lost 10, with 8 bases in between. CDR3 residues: CASSLVLGEQFF. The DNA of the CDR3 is TGTGCCAGCAGCTTAGTCTTAGGCGAGCAGTTCTTC.

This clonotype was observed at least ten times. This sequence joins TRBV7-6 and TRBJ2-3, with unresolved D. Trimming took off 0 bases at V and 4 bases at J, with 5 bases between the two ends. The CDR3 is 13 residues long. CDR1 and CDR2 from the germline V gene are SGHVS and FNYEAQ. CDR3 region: CASSLASADTQYF. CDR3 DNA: TGTGCCAGCAGCTTAGCGAGCGCAGATACGCAGTATTTT.